These 10 T cell receptor beta chains came from one sample sequenced in a study of blood T cell repertoires in COVID-19. Method: immunoSEQ multiplex PCR; TCRdb's copy keeps in-frame clones and lacks some. This table has about 75,000 clones, 88% appearing once. Sequenced material: peripheral blood. These receptors came from a human donor in a cohort sampled during active COVID-19.

The J gene is TRBJ2-7, the V gene TRBV23-1; a weak D match, TRBD1 (5 bases). TRBV23-1 is given ORF status, its function remaining uncertain. The V end was cut by 2 bases, the J end by 0 bases, with 26 bases between. CDR3 size: 20 residues. CDR3 in amino acids: CASSQPCSRRASESSYEQYF. The CDR3, as DNA: TGCGCCAGCAGTCAACCCTGTTCACGCAGGGCGTCAGAAAGCTCCTACGAGCAGTACTTC.

In regard to this clone: Being one base from a much bigger clone, this may be a read error. CDR3 region: CASSRGTGNTEAFF. The CDR3, as DNA: TGTGCCAGCAGCCGAGGGACAGGGAACACTGAAGCTTTCTTT. The genes are TRBV7-9 and TRBJ1-1; 8 positions match TRBD1. Germline loops: CDR1 SEHNR, CDR2 FQNEAQ (reference sequence). The CDR3 has 14 amino acids. Trimming removed 5 bases from V and 1 base from J; junction bases left unmatched: 3.

The chain is built from TRBV3-1 (or the pseudogene TRBV3-2) and TRBJ1-1; no firm D call. This CDR3 is 13 amino acids long. The V gene lost 9 bases and the J gene lost 3 bases, with 14 bases spanning the gap. Germline CDR1 and CDR2: LGHDT and YNNKEL (reference sequence). For the CDR3, the DNA is TGTGCCAGTAGTCCCGGGGTAGACACTGAAGCTTTCTTT. Translated, it gives CASSPGVDTEAFF.

V and J are TRBV12-3 or TRBV12-4 and TRBJ1-2; 7 nucleotides match TRBD1. The CDR3 sequence is 13 residues long. V shed 6 bases and J 4 bases; nucleotides not matched to a gene: 5. The CDR3 here is CASSLDRFYGYTF. CDR3 sequence (DNA): TGTGCCAGCAGCTTGGACAGGTTCTATGGCTACACCTTC.

CDR3 residues: CASSGGSSYNEQFF. For the CDR3, the DNA is TGTGCCAGCAGCGGCGGGAGCTCCTACAATGAGCAGTTCTTC. The chain employs TRBV6-5 and TRBJ2-1, with TRBD2 matching 7 bases. With 6 bases clipped from V and 0 bases from J, the junction kept 2 bases outside the gene matches. Looked up from germline, CDR1 is MNHEY and CDR2 is SVGAGI. There are 14 residues in the CDR3.

V usage is TRBV18 and J usage is TRBJ2-1; D is possibly TRBD1 (5 bases). The CDR3 sequence is 15 residues long. V shed 3 bases and J shed 10 bases, with 19 bases lying between them. Germline V gene lookup returns CDR1 KGHSH and CDR2 LQKENI. The DNA for the CDR3 is TGTGCCAGCTCACCCCCCAACCCCACAGGTCAAGAGCAGTTCTTC. This codes for CASSPPNPTGQEQFF.

The rearrangement joins TRBV2 to TRBJ2-3; perhaps TRBD2 as D (6 bases). There are 15 residues in the CDR3. Trimming left V 6 bases short and J 0 bases short, with 13 bases between. From germline, CDR1 is SNHLY and CDR2 FYNNEI. The DNA for the CDR3 is TGTGCCAGCAGCCGGATAGCGGCTAGCACAGATACGCAGTATTTT. Its protein product is CASSRIAASTDTQYF.

The chain has TRBV2 and TRBJ2-6; 8 nucleotides agree with TRBD1. Germline loops: CDR1 SNHLY, CDR2 FYNNEI. This CDR3 spans 15 amino acids. V trimming: 3 bases; J trimming: 2 bases; junction bases outside the gene matches: 0. CDR3: CASSEDRAGANVLTF. Here the CDR3 DNA reads TGTGCCAGCAGTGAGGACAGGGCTGGGGCCAACGTCCTGACTTTC.

The CDR3 loop is CASSSGRGTNEKLFF. The CDR3 nucleotides read TGCGCCAGCAGCAGCGGCAGGGGAACTAATGAAAAACTGTTTTTT. The V gene is TRBV5-1, the J gene TRBJ1-4; weak D call: TRBD1 (6 bases). The CDR3 has 15 residues. Trimming removed 4 bases at V and 1 base at J, with 11 bases between. Germline assignment: CDR1 SGHRS and CDR2 YFSETQ.

The chain couples TRBV25-1 to TRBJ2-7, with 7 bases matching TRBD2. This CDR3 region has 11 residues. V shed 7 bases and J 3 bases; nucleotides not matched to a gene: 0. From germline, CDR1 is MGHDK and CDR2 SYGVNS. CDR3 DNA: TGTGCCAGCACGGGGGGCTACGAGCAGTACTTC. Translating it yields CASTGGYEQYF.